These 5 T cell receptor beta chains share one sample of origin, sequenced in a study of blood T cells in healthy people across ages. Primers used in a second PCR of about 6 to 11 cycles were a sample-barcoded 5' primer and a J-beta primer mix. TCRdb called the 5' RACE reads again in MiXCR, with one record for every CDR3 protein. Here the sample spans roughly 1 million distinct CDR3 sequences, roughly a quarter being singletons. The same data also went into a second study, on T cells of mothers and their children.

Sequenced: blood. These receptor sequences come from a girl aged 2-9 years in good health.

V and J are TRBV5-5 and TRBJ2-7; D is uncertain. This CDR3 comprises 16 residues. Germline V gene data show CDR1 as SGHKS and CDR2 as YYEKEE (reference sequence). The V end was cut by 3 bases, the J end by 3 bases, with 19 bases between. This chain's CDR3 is CASSSQWDLTNYEQYF. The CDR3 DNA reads TGTGCCAGCAGCTCCCAATGGGATTTAACCAACTACGAGCAGTACTTC.

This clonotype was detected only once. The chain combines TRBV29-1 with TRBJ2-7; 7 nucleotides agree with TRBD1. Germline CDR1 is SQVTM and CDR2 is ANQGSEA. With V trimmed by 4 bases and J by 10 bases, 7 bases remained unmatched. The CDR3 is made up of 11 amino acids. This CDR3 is CSVGRQGTQYF. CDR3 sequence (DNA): TGCAGCGTTGGGCGACAGGGAACCCAGTACTTC.

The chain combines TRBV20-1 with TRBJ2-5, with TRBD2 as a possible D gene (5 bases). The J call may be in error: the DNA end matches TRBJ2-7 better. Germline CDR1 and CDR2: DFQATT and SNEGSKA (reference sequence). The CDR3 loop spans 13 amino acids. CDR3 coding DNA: TGCAGTGCTGGAGGAGATTGGAGCCACGAGCAGTACTTC. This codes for CSAGGDWSHEQYF.

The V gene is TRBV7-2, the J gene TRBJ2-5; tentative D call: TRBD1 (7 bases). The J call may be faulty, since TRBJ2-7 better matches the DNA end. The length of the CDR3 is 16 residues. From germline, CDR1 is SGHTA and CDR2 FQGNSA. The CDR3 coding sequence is TGTGCCAGCAGCCTCCACAGGGGAGGTGGCTCCTACGAGCAGTACTTC. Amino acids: CASSLHRGGGSYEQYF.

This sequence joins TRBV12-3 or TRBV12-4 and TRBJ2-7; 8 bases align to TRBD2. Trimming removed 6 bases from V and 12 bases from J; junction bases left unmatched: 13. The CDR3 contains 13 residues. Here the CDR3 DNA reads TGTGCCAGCAGCCTTGACCCAGCGGGAGTATGGTACTTC. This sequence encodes CASSLDPAGVWYF.